This T cell receptor beta chain was identified during a study of OX40 agonist ivuxolimab in advanced cancers. The CDR3 is made up of 16 amino acids. V lost 2 bases, J lost 2 bases, and 14 bases lay in between. Per the germline V gene, CDR1 is WNHNN and CDR2 is SYGVQD (reference sequence). Generated by immunoSEQ multiplex PCR, the TCRdb table keeps only in-frame clones and is missing some. Here the sample spans some 80,000 clones, around 89% being singletons. The sequences come from CD4+ or CD8+ T cells sorted from blood, collected in a trial of the OX40 agonist ivuxolimab. This sequence joins TRBV10-1 and TRBJ2-3; D gene uncertain. The origin of this receptor is an adult with an advanced solid tumor such as melanoma, head and neck, liver or kidney cancer. As DNA, the CDR3 is TGCGCCAGCAGTGAGATTGGCAGCCGGGTCACAGATACGCAGTATTTT. Translating gives CASSEIGSRVTDTQYF.